One and the same sample provided the 28 T cell receptor beta chains below, sequenced in a study of regulatory T cells in long-lasting Graves disease (dated by TCRdb to the early 2020s). The library came from multiplex PCR. TCRdb records Illumina HiSeq 4000 as the sequencer. iRepertoire HTBI primers and Arm-PCR amplification of CDR3 regions were used to construct TCR beta libraries. Starting from the raw public reads, TCRdb applied fastp trimming at Q25, assembled clones with MiXCR and retained in-frame beta chains. Each CDR3 protein appears once, grouped with its most common genes and DNA. The sample records about 560,000 distinct CDR3 sequences, 15% to 20% of which are singletons. The ten largest clones add up to approximately 12% of the sample. The sample's time point label, in plain terms: newly diagnosed GD, antithyroid drugs for less than 3 months. RNA was extracted from PBMCs in TRIzol for both TCR sequencing and RNA sequencing.

The same sample was also used in a study of T cells in Graves' hyperthyroidism and ophthalmopathy.

The sequencing here drew on peripheral blood mononuclear cells (PBMCs), taken at new diagnosis, from a patient treated with antithyroid drugs. The receptors originated from a man younger than 35 with Graves disease. Donor details come from another sample of the same person, matched by shared clones.

In this sample, this clonotype turned up many times. This chain joins TRBV29-1 and TRBJ2-7, with D tentatively TRBD1 (6 bases). The CDR3 contains 15 residues. Per the germline V gene, CDR1 is SQVTM and CDR2 is ANQGSEA. With 7 bases removed from V and 2 bases from J, the gap between germline ends came to 21 bases. In DNA, the CDR3 is TGCAGCGGTGCTGACGGCCGGGACACCCCCTACGAGCAGTACTTC. Amino acids: CSGADGRDTPYEQYF.

This clonotype was seen more than once but under ten times. The chain uses TRBV7-9 and TRBJ1-4, with 7 bases lining up with TRBD1. This CDR3 has 15 amino acids. CDR1 is SEHNR and CDR2 is FQNEAQ in the germline V gene (reference sequence). The ends lost 4 bases at V and 7 bases at J; junction bases unmatched: 9. Here the CDR3 reads CASSSFEQGGEKLFF. CDR3 DNA: TGTGCCAGCAGCTCATTTGAGCAGGGGGGTGAAAAACTGTTTTTT. Supplemented by reference TRBV7-9 and TRBJ1-4, the full variable domain reads DTGVSQNPRHKITKRGQNVTFRCDPISEHNRLYWYRQTLGQGPEFLTYFQNEAQLEKSRLLSDRFSAERPKGSFSTLEIQRTEQGDSAMYLCASSSFEQGGEKLFFGSGTQLSVL.

This clonotype was counted at least ten times. This chain joins TRBV5-1 and TRBJ2-3, with 7 bases matching TRBD2. CDR1 is SGHRS and CDR2 is YFSETQ in the germline V gene. After removal of 1 base from V and 2 bases from J, the junction contained 7 bases not matched to a gene. CDR3 length equals 16 residues. CDR3 bases: TGCGCCAGCAGCTTGATATCCGGACTAGACACAGATACGCAGTATTTT. Protein: CASSLISGLDTDTQYF.

This clonotype has only a few counts. V and J are TRBV18 and TRBJ1-4; D not resolved. Trimming cost V 1 base and J 8 bases, with 11 bases left between them. The germline V gene has CDR1 KGHSH and CDR2 LQKENI. The CDR3 covers 14 residues. The CDR3 is CASSPRPVREKLFF. The CDR3 nucleotides read TGTGCCAGCTCACCACGGCCAGTGAGGGAAAAACTGTTTTTT.

This clonotype was observed a single time. This chain connects TRBV4-1 to TRBJ1-2, with a possible D match to TRBD1 (6 bases). The V gene lost 3 bases and the J gene lost 2 bases, with 16 bases spanning the gap. Germline V gives CDR1 MGHRA, CDR2 YSYEKL. The CDR3 length is 16 residues. The CDR3 sequence: CASSHRLEGTNYGYTF. The CDR3, as DNA: TGCGCCAGCAGCCATCGACTGGAGGGGACAAACTATGGCTACACCTTC.

The sample holds many counts of this clonotype. The V call is TRBV12-3 or TRBV12-4, the J call TRBJ2-7, with D unclear. V lost 3 bases to trimming and J lost 4 bases, with 7 bases between them. This CDR3 comprises 12 residues. The chain's CDR3 is CASSFSRYEQYF. CDR3 nucleotides: TGTGCCAGCAGTTTTAGTAGGTACGAGCAGTACTTC.

V usage is TRBV9 and J usage is TRBJ2-7, with a weak D call TRBD2 (6 bases). The CDR3 runs to 15 residues. V lost 0 bases to trimming and J lost 6 bases, with 16 bases between them. Germline V gives CDR1 SGDLS, CDR2 YYNGEE. The DNA of the CDR3 is TGTGCCAGCAGCGTAGGGGGTAGCGGTATGCGCGAGCAGTACTTC. Residues: CASSVGGSGMREQYF.

The sample holds many counts of this clonotype. This chain uses TRBV30 with TRBJ1-2; no reliable D call. Germline CDR1 and CDR2: GTSNPN and SVGIG (reference sequence). The CDR3 has 9 residues. Trimming cost V 2 bases and J 14 bases, with 9 bases left between them. The CDR3 protein is CAWSSQPTF. As DNA, the CDR3 is TGTGCCTGGAGTTCGCAGCCTACCTTC.

The chain is built from TRBV11-3 and TRBJ2-2, with D possibly TRBD2 on 6 matching bases. Germline CDR1 is SGHNT and CDR2 is YENEEA. The length of the CDR3 is 13 residues. V was clipped by 5 bases and J by 6 bases, with 10 bases between them. The CDR3 reads CASSLASAGELFF. The DNA of the CDR3 is TGTGCCAGCAGCCTTGCTAGCGCCGGGGAGCTGTTTTTT.

Turning to this clonotype: A read error is possible here, since a much larger clone lies one base away. The chain uses TRBV30 and TRBJ2-7; TRBD1 matches 10 bases. V shed 5 bases and J 4 bases; nucleotides not matched to a gene: 5. The CDR3 consists of 13 residues. From germline, CDR1 is GTSNPN and CDR2 SVGIG (reference sequence). The CDR3 nucleotides are TGTGCCTGGCTACCGGGACAGGGGTACGAGCAGTACTTC. It translates to CAWLPGQGYEQYF.

This clonotype was seen many times. V is TRBV29-1 and J is TRBJ2-5, with 9 nucleotides matching TRBD2. Losses at the gene ends were 7 bases for V and 2 bases for J; bases not matched to a gene: 5. CDR1 and CDR2 (germline): SQVTM, ANQGSEA. CDR3 size: 13 residues. The chain's CDR3 is CSERTSAQETQYF. The CDR3 nucleotides read TGCAGCGAAAGGACTAGCGCGCAAGAGACCCAGTACTTC.

Ten or more counts support this clonotype. This sequence joins TRBV27 and TRBJ1-1; D perhaps matches TRBD1 (6 bases). Germline-derived CDR1 and CDR2 are MNHEY and SMNVEV (reference sequence). Trimming took off 3 bases at V and 3 bases at J, with 20 bases between the two ends. There are 17 residues in the CDR3. The DNA for the CDR3 is TGTGCCAGCAGTTTCCTGGCCCCGGGGGGGGCGTACACTGAAGCTTTCTTT. Translated: CASSFLAPGGAYTEAFF.

The chain couples TRBV7-2 to TRBJ2-7; D could derive from TRBD1 or TRBD2 (6 bases each). The CDR3 has 15 amino acids. The germline CDR1 and CDR2 sequences are SGHTA and FQGNSA. V lost 5 bases to trimming and J lost 6 bases, with 20 bases between them. The CDR3 DNA sequence: TGTGCCAGCAGCCCTAGTGGGGGGCGAACGGTCGAGCAGTACTTC. The encoded protein is CASSPSGGRTVEQYF. The whole variable domain, filled in from reference TRBV7-2 and TRBJ2-7, reads GAGVSQSPSNKVTEKGKDVELRCDPISGHTALYWYRQSLGQGLEFLIYFQGNSAPDKSGLPSDRFSAERTGGSVSTLTIQRTQQEDSAVYLCASSPSGGRTVEQYFGPGTRLTVT.

The chain has TRBV15 and TRBJ1-5; D remains unclear. The CDR3 extends over 15 amino acids. V lost 9 bases and J lost 0, with 15 bases in between. The V gene's germline CDR1 is LNHNV and CDR2 YYDKDF (reference sequence). The CDR3 protein is CATSLRSYSNQPQHF. CDR3 sequence (DNA): TGTGCCACGAGCCTCAGAAGTTATAGCAATCAGCCCCAGCATTTT.

J is TRBJ2-1 and V is TRBV20-1; D possibly uses TRBD1 or TRBD2 (5 bases each). Trimming shortened V by 1 base and J by 8 bases, and 24 bases separated the two germline ends. From germline, CDR1 is DFQATT and CDR2 SNEGSKA (reference sequence). The CDR3 totals 17 residues. CDR3 DNA sequence: TGCAGTGCTAGAGGCAATATCTTAGGGACCCCCATTCATGAGCAGTTCTTC. As protein: CSARGNILGTPIHEQFF.

On this clonotype itself: It may be a read error: a sequence one base away is much more abundant. Without the conserved terminal phenylalanine or tryptophan, this CDR3 likely stems from a read error. CDR3 amino acids: CASSALGWTEAFS. The CDR3 nucleotides are TGTGCCAGCAGCGCCTTAGGTTGGACTGAAGCTTTCTCT. V is TRBV7-9 and J is TRBJ1-1; no clear D. Germline V gene lookup returns CDR1 SEHNR and CDR2 FQNEAQ (reference sequence). The V end was cut by 5 bases, the J end by 5 bases, with 12 bases between. This CDR3 has 13 amino acids.

As to this clonotype: The junction differs from germline at one of its ends, possibly a read error. The chain employs TRBV20-1 and TRBJ2-1; no reliable D call. Germline CDR1 and CDR2: DFQATT and SNEGSKA (reference sequence). This CDR3 spans 14 amino acids. CDR3 bases: TGCAGTGCTAGTAGAGGATCCACCGCCTATGAGCAGCTCTTC. Amino acid sequence: CSASRGSTAYEQLF.

This clonotype has ten or more counts. The J gene is TRBJ2-7, the V gene TRBV28, with 7 nucleotides matching TRBD1. The V and J ends lost 2 bases and 0 bases, in that order; junction bases with no gene match: 7. Germline CDR1 is MDHEN and CDR2 is SYDVKM. CDR3 length: 16 amino acids. The CDR3 DNA reads TGTGCCAGCAGTTTAATATCGGCAGGGGGCTCCTACGAGCAGTACTTC. Translation gives CASSLISAGGSYEQYF.

CDR3 in DNA: TGTGCCATCAGCCGACAGGCTAATGAAAAACTGTTTTTT. Translation gives CAISRQANEKLFF. The J gene is TRBJ1-4, the V gene TRBV10-3; D possibly corresponds to TRBD1 (6 bases). Trimming left V 6 bases short and J 3 bases short, with 8 bases between. The germline CDR1 and CDR2 sequences are ENHRY and SYGVKD. This CDR3 has 13 residues.

Many counts were recorded for this clonotype. The CDR3 nucleotides are TGCAGTGCTAGAGATCCCAGCACTGGGACTTCAGATACGCAGTATTTT. Its protein is CSARDPSTGTSDTQYF. This chain links TRBV20-1 with TRBJ2-3, with D maybe TRBD2 (6 bases). Germline CDR1 DFQATT, CDR2 SNEGSKA (reference sequence). V dropped 0 bases and J dropped 4 bases, with 17 bases sitting between them. The CDR3 length is 16 residues.

This clonotype has just a few counts. This chain connects TRBV2 to TRBJ2-5; D is perhaps TRBD1 (6 bases). Germline lookup yields CDR1 SNHLY and CDR2 FYNNEI. The germline V and J ends were trimmed by 8 bases and 7 bases, with 17 bases remaining between them. The CDR3 runs 13 residues. CDR3 sequence (DNA): TGTGCCAGCTCTCAACAGGGTCCAGGGACCCAGTACTTC. This sequence encodes CASSQQGPGTQYF.

This clonotype has a handful of counts. This chain uses TRBV3-1 with TRBJ2-3; 12 bases match TRBD2. The CDR3 sequence is 17 residues long. The germline V gene has CDR1 LGHDT and CDR2 YNNKEL (reference sequence). With V trimmed by 0 bases and J by 4 bases, 5 bases remained unmatched. The CDR3 sequence: CASSQEIGLAGSDTQYF. DNA for the CDR3: TGTGCCAGCAGCCAAGAGATAGGACTAGCGGGATCAGATACGCAGTATTTT.

The sample holds a few counts of this clonotype. The chain has TRBV5-1 and TRBJ2-7; tentative D call: TRBD2 (5 bases). There are 15 residues in the CDR3. Between the trimmed V and J ends, which lost 0 bases and 2 bases, there was a span of 12 bases. In germline, CDR1 is SGHRS, CDR2 YFSETQ. CDR3 in DNA: TGCGCCAGCAGCTTGGCGTTCCCCGGGACCTACGAGCAGTACTTC. Translated: CASSLAFPGTYEQYF.

Ten or more counts support this clonotype. The V gene is TRBV12-3 or TRBV12-4, the J gene TRBJ2-7; weak D call: TRBD1 (6 bases). The ends were cut back, 6 bases at V and 6 bases at J, with 15 bases in the middle. The CDR3 has 13 residues. The CDR3 region has the DNA TGTGCCAGCAGCCGCCCAGGGGTCCTCGAGCAGTACTTC. It translates to CASSRPGVLEQYF.

The V gene is TRBV10-2, the J gene TRBJ1-2; D not certain. The CDR3 contains 13 residues. V was shortened by 5 bases and J by 2 bases, with 9 bases between the two germline ends. From germline, CDR1 is WSHSY and CDR2 SAAADI. For the CDR3, the DNA is TGCGCCAGCAGTAAGCCGGGAAACTATGGCTACACCTTC. Its translation: CASSKPGNYGYTF.

This clonotype was seen a few times. This rearrangement joins TRBV27 to TRBJ2-7; D is unresolved. Germline V CDR1 and CDR2: MNHEY, SMNVEV (reference sequence). The CDR3 contains 13 residues. The V and J ends lost 2 bases and 5 bases respectively, with 10 bases between them. CDR3 sequence (DNA): TGTGCCAGCAGTTTAGTGGGTCGGGACGAGCAGTACTTC. The encoded protein is CASSLVGRDEQYF.

This clonotype was observed a handful of times. The V and J genes are TRBV9 and TRBJ2-7, with 9 positions matching TRBD2. Trimming removed 4 bases from V and 4 bases from J; junction bases left unmatched: 9. The CDR3 totals 15 residues. Germline V gives CDR1 SGDLS, CDR2 YYNGEE. CDR3 amino acids: CASSRDGTSSYEQYF. For the CDR3, the DNA is TGTGCCAGCAGCCGAGACGGGACTAGCAGTTACGAGCAGTACTTC. The full variable domain, its missing parts supplied by reference TRBV9 and TRBJ2-7, is DSGVTQTPKHLITATGQRVTLRCSPRSGDLSVYWYQQSLDQGLQFLIQYYNGEERAKGNILERFSAQQFPDLHSELNLSSLELGDSALYFCASSRDGTSSYEQYFGPGTRLTVT.

This clonotype was observed at least ten times. The gene calls are TRBV20-1 and TRBJ2-5; 8 nucleotides match TRBD2. CDR3 length: 14 amino acids. V lost 5 bases to trimming and J lost 2 bases; unmatched junction nucleotides: 7. Germline CDR1 and CDR2: DFQATT and SNEGSKA (reference sequence). CDR3 coding DNA: TGCAGTGCTCATCCAGCGGGAGCTCAAGAGACCCAGTACTTC. Protein sequence: CSAHPAGAQETQYF.